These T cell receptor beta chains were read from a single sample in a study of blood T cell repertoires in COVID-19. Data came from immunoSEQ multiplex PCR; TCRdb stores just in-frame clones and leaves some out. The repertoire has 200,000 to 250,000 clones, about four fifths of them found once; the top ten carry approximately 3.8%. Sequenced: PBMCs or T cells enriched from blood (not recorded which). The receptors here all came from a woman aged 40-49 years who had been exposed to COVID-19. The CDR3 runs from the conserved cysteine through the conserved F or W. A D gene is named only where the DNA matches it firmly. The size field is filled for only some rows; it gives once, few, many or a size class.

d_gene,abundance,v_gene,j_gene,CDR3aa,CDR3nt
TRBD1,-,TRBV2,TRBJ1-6,CASTTGQGSPLHF,TGTGCCAGCACCACGGGACAGGGGTCACCCCTCCACTTT
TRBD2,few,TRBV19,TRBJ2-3,CASRLAGTDTQYF,TGTGCCAGTCGACTAGCGGGCACAGATACGCAGTATTTT
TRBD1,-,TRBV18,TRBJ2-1,CASSPTGGSYNEQFF,TGTGCCAGCTCACCAACAGGGGGCTCCTACAATGAGCAGTTCTTC
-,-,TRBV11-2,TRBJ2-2,CASSLGLRESGTGELFF,TGTGCCAGCAGCTTAGGGTTGCGGGAATCCGGTACCGGGGAGCTGTTTTTT
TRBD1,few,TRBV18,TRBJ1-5,CASSRDTGVSNQPQHF,TGTGCCAGCTCGCGGGACACAGGGGTTAGCAATCAGCCCCAGCATTTT
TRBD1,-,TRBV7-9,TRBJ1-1,CASRPTGALLWNTEAFF,TGTGCCAGCAGACCGACAGGGGCCCTACTCTGGAACACTGAAGCTTTCTTT
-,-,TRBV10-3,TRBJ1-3,CAISDRGGVGNTIYF,TGTGCCATCAGTGATAGAGGGGGAGTGGGAAACACCATATATTTT
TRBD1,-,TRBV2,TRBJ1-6,CASSPDRPTRSPLHF,TGTGCCAGCAGTCCGGACAGGCCAACACGTTCACCCCTCCACTTT
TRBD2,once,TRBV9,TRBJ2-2,CASSPRTSGGTGELFF,TGTGCCAGCAGCCCTCGGACTAGCGGGGGTACCGGGGAGCTGTTTTTT
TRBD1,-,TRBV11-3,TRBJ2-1,CASSLNRGNFEFF,TGTGCCAGCAGCTTAAACAGGGGAAATTTTGAGTTCTTC
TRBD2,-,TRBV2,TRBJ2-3,CASNSGGAADTQYF,TGTGCCAGCAATAGCGGGGGGGCCGCAGATACGCAGTATTTT
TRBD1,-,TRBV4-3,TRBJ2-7,CASSQLLGQTYEQYF,TGCGCCAGCAGCCAACTTCTGGGACAGACCTACGAGCAGTACTTC
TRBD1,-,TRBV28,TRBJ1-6,CASRDRTLINSPLHF,TGTGCCAGCCGGGACAGGACTTTAATTAATTCACCCCTCCACTTT
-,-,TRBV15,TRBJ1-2,CATSRDKAGGGLGYTF,TGTGCCACCAGCAGAGATAAGGCAGGTGGTGGCTTGGGCTACACCTTC
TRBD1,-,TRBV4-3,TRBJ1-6,CASSQAGTAVGALHF,TGCGCCAGCAGCCAAGCCGGGACAGCCGTGGGGGCCCTCCACTTT
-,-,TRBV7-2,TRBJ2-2,CASSRWGAGELFF,TGTGCCAGCAGCCGGTGGGGGGCCGGGGAGCTGTTTTTT
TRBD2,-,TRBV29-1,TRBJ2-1,CSKGASGGAPTDYEQFF,TGCAGCAAGGGGGCTAGCGGGGGGGCCCCGACCGACTATGAGCAGTTCTTC
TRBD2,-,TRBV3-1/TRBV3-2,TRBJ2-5,CASSRGEGETQYF,TGTGCCAGCAGCCGGGGGGAGGGCGAGACCCAGTACTTC
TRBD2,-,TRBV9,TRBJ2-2,CASSVGLAGENTGELFF,TGTGCCAGCAGCGTAGGACTAGCGGGAGAGAACACCGGGGAGCTGTTTTTT
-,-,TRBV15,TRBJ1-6,CATDGGVQGYSPLHF,TGTGCCACCGATGGGGGGGTCCAAGGGTATTCACCCCTCCACTTT
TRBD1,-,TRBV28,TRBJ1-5,CASSLPGQLNQPQHF,TGTGCCAGCAGTTTGCCGGGACAGCTCAATCAGCCCCAGCATTTT
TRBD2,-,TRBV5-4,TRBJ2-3,CASSLAERGTTDTQYF,TGTGCCAGCAGCTTGGCCGAGCGGGGGACCACAGATACGCAGTATTTT
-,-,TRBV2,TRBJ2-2,CASSDSSTGELFF,TGTGCCAGCAGTGACTCCAGCACCGGGGAGCTGTTTTTT
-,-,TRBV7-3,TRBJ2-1,CASSSIKGNEQFF,TGTGCCAGCAGCTCGATAAAGGGGAATGAGCAGTTCTTC
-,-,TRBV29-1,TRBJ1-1,CSVFRHPDTEAFF,TGCAGCGTCTTCAGGCACCCCGACACTGAAGCTTTCTTT
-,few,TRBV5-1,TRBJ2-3,CASSSQVASTDTQYF,TGCGCCAGCAGCTCACAGGTAGCTAGCACAGATACGCAGTATTTT
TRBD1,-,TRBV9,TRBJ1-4,CASSVAGQGSEKLFF,TGTGCCAGCAGCGTAGCGGGACAGGGTTCCGAAAAACTGTTTTTT
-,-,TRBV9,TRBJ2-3,CASSVAMGGGDTQYF,TGTGCCAGCAGCGTAGCTATGGGGGGTGGGGATACGCAGTATTTT
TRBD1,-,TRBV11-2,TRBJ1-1,CASSSPWTGGYEAFF,TGTGCCAGCAGCTCTCCTTGGACAGGGGGCTATGAAGCTTTCTTT